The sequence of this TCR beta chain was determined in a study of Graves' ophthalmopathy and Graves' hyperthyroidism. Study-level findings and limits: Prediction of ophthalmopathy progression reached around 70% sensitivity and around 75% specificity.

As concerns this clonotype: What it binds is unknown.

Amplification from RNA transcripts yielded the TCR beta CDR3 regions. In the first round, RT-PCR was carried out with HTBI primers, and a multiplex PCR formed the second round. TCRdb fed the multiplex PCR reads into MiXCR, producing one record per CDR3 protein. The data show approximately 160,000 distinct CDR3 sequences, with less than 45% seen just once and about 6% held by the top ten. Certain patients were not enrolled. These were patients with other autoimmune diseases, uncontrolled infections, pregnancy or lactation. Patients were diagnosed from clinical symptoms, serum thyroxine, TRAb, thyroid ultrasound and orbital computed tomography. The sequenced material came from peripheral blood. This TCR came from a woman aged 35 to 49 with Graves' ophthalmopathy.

Here the CDR3 reads CASSSGGGGEETQYF. As DNA, the CDR3 is TGTGCCAGCAGTTCCGGGGGTGGGGGCGAAGAGACCCAGTACTTC. The gene calls are TRBV28 and TRBJ2-5; D is perhaps TRBD1 or TRBD2 (6 bases each). The V end was cut by 4 bases, the J end by 3 bases, with 15 bases between. Germline CDR1 MDHEN, CDR2 SYDVKM. The CDR3 has 15 residues.